Listed below are T cell receptor beta chains from one sample, sequenced in a study of post-analysis software for immune sequencing data. TCRdb recomputed calls from the PCR reads with MiXCR, one row per CDR3 protein. The table shows a few hundred thousand distinct CDR3 sequences, with approximately 38% occurring only once. The source material was blood. The receptors derive from a girl aged 5 to 17 with multiple sclerosis. Each CDR3 is given with its conserved first and last residue. D genes are given only for firm matches. Part of the rows lack a size; the others show once, few, many or a class for expanded clones.

V: TRBV15; D: .; size: .; J: TRBJ2-1; CDR3: CATSRDQGTTLQFF; DNA: TGTGCCACCAGCAGAGATCAGGGGACTACCCTGCAGTTCTTC
V: TRBV29-1; D: .; size: few; J: TRBJ2-7; CDR3: CSVENRQGSYEQYF; DNA: TGCAGCGTTGAAAACCGGCAGGGTTCCTACGAGCAGTACTTC
V: TRBV2; D: .; size: .; J: TRBJ1-5; CDR3: CASNRINQPQHF; DNA: TGTGCCAGCAACCGGATTAATCAGCCCCAGCATTTT
V: TRBV20-1; D: .; size: few; J: TRBJ2-3; CDR3: CSARQEGATRLTDTQYF; DNA: TGCAGTGCTAGACAGGAGGGGGCTACACGACTTACAGATACGCAGTATTTT
V: TRBV7-2; D: TRBD2; size: .; J: TRBJ2-1; CDR3: CASSYLGASGANEQFF; DNA: TGTGCCAGCAGCTACCTTGGGGCTAGCGGGGCCAATGAGCAGTTCTTC
V: TRBV29-1; D: .; size: few; J: TRBJ1-1; CDR3: CSVEVRGNTEAFF; DNA: TGCAGCGTTGAAGTGCGGGGGAACACTGAAGCTTTCTTT
V: TRBV29-1; D: TRBD1; size: .; J: TRBJ1-1; CDR3: CSVYPTGGFTEAFF; DNA: TGCAGCGTTTACCCGACAGGGGGCTTCACTGAAGCTTTCTTT
V: TRBV4-2; D: TRBD2; size: .; J: TRBJ2-3; CDR3: CASSPYSGGTDTQYF; DNA: TGTGCCAGCAGCCCCTATAGCGGGGGCACAGATACGCAGTATTTT
V: TRBV7-9; D: TRBD1; size: .; J: TRBJ2-5; CDR3: CASQKRGGRETQYF; DNA: TGTGCCAGCCAAAAGAGAGGGGGCAGGGAGACCCAGTACTTC
V: TRBV6-4; D: TRBD1; size: .; J: TRBJ2-2; CDR3: CASRAGTANTGELFF; DNA: TGTGCCAGCAGAGCCGGGACAGCGAACACCGGGGAGCTGTTTTTT
V: TRBV7-9; D: TRBD2; size: few; J: TRBJ2-3; CDR3: CASSATSGGFDTQYF; DNA: TGTGCCAGCAGCGCGACTAGCGGGGGGTTTGATACGCAGTATTTT
V: TRBV20-1; D: .; size: .; J: TRBJ2-3; CDR3: CSARLRALRTDTQYF; DNA: TGCAGTGCTAGACTCAGGGCCCTTCGCACAGATACGCAGTATTTT
V: TRBV6-5; D: TRBD1; size: .; J: TRBJ2-5; CDR3: CASRDGTAQETQYF; DNA: TGTGCCAGCAGGGACGGGACAGCTCAAGAGACCCAGTACTTC
V: TRBV2; D: TRBD2; size: .; J: TRBJ2-1; CDR3: CANQAGAGSYNEQFF; DNA: TGTGCCAACCAAGCGGGGGCGGGCTCCTACAATGAGCAGTTCTTC
V: TRBV7-3; D: TRBD2; size: .; J: TRBJ2-3; CDR3: CASSPQPLRSGASTDTQYF; DNA: TGTGCCAGCAGCCCCCAACCCCTGCGTAGCGGGGCCAGCACAGATACGCAGTATTTT
V: TRBV12-3/TRBV12-4; D: .; size: .; J: TRBJ2-7; CDR3: CASTDMGGTYEQYF; DNA: TGTGCCAGCACAGACATGGGGGGAACCTACGAGCAGTACTTC
V: TRBV7-2; D: .; size: .; J: TRBJ1-2; CDR3: CASSLASRGRGGYTF; DNA: TGTGCCAGCAGCTTAGCATCGCGAGGGCGCGGTGGCTACACCTTC
V: TRBV27; D: .; size: .; J: TRBJ2-5; CDR3: CAVGPELGLEQYF; DNA: TGTGCCGTAGGGCCGGAACTAGGGCTTGAGCAGTACTTC
V: TRBV12-3/TRBV12-4; D: .; size: few; J: TRBJ1-2; CDR3: CASTTGGPGGYTF; DNA: TGTGCCAGCACAACGGGGGGGCCGGGTGGCTACACCTTC
V: TRBV7-2; D: TRBD1; size: .; J: TRBJ2-5; CDR3: CASSSGQPRKTQYF; DNA: TGTGCCAGCAGCTCGGGACAGCCTAGGAAGACCCAGTACTTC
V: TRBV9; D: .; size: few; J: TRBJ2-3; CDR3: CASSGPRDTQYF; DNA: TGTGCCAGCAGCGGCCCTAGGGATACGCAGTATTTT
V: TRBV6-5; D: .; size: .; J: TRBJ1-2; CDR3: CASSYSAAGYGYTF; DNA: TGTGCCAGCAGTTACTCCGCTGCCGGCTATGGCTACACCTTC
V: TRBV5-5; D: TRBD1; size: .; J: TRBJ2-1; CDR3: CASSNWGTGDNEQFF; DNA: TGTGCCAGCTCCAACTGGGGGACAGGGGACAATGAGCAGTTCTTC
V: TRBV6-2/TRBV6-3; D: TRBD2; size: .; J: TRBJ2-3; CDR3: CASSDGLAGSRAAQYF; DNA: TGTGCCAGCAGTGACGGACTAGCGGGGTCAAGAGCGGCGCAGTATTTT
V: TRBV3-1; D: TRBD2; size: few; J: TRBJ2-5; CDR3: CASSPRLAGAGETQYF; DNA: TGTGCCAGCAGCCCTCGACTAGCGGGGGCTGGAGAGACCCAGTACTTC
V: TRBV12-3/TRBV12-4; D: TRBD1; size: .; J: TRBJ2-1; CDR3: CASSFPQGQGVNNEQFF; DNA: TGTGCCAGCAGTTTCCCCCAGGGACAGGGCGTAAACAATGAGCAGTTCTTC
V: TRBV5-1; D: .; size: few; J: TRBJ2-1; CDR3: CASSPSPTDYNEQFF; DNA: TGCGCCAGCAGTCCCTCTCCGACCGATTACAATGAGCAGTTCTTC
V: TRBV5-1; D: .; size: .; J: TRBJ2-2; CDR3: CASSLSTTGELFF; DNA: TGCGCCAGCAGCTTGAGTACAACCGGGGAGCTGTTTTTT
V: TRBV20-1; D: TRBD1; size: .; J: TRBJ2-1; CDR3: CSAPDPGQGASYNEQFF; DNA: TGCAGTGCTCCCGATCCTGGACAGGGGGCTTCCTACAATGAGCAGTTCTTC
V: TRBV6-2/TRBV6-3; D: .; size: many; J: TRBJ1-2; CDR3: CASSLKGHVTSYGYTF; DNA: TGTGCCAGCAGTCTCAAGGGACACGTTACCTCGTATGGCTACACCTTC
V: TRBV5-1; D: .; size: few; J: TRBJ1-6; CDR3: CASSVTDSLKDNSPLHF; DNA: TGCGCCAGCAGCGTGACTGACAGCCTTAAGGATAATTCACCCCTCCACTTT
V: TRBV7-9; D: .; size: few; J: TRBJ1-4; CDR3: CASSAWTDATNEKLFF; DNA: TGTGCCAGCAGCGCCTGGACGGATGCAACTAATGAAAAACTGTTTTTT
V: TRBV7-9; D: .; size: .; J: TRBJ2-5; CDR3: CASSLVGGHLETQYF; DNA: TGTGCCAGCAGCTTAGTTGGAGGGCACCTAGAGACCCAGTACTTC
V: TRBV7-2; D: .; size: .; J: TRBJ1-6; CDR3: CASSLVGGSYNSPLHF; DNA: TGTGCCAGCAGCTTAGTAGGTGGTTCCTATAATTCACCCCTCCACTTT
V: TRBV4-1; D: .; size: few; J: TRBJ2-5; CDR3: CASSQGWEWAEETQYF; DNA: TGCGCCAGCAGCCAAGGATGGGAATGGGCAGAAGAGACCCAGTACTTC
V: TRBV4-2; D: .; size: .; J: TRBJ1-4; CDR3: CASSLSSGTTNEKLFF; DNA: TGTGCCAGCAGCCTATCCTCCGGAACAACTAATGAAAAACTGTTTTTT
V: TRBV5-1; D: .; size: .; J: TRBJ2-2; CDR3: CASSLSGNANTGELFF; DNA: TGCGCCAGCAGCTTGTCCGGCAACGCGAACACCGGGGAGCTGTTTTTT
V: TRBV11-1; D: .; size: .; J: TRBJ2-3; CDR3: CASSLGRRTDTQYF; DNA: TGTGCCAGCAGCTTAGGGCGGCGCACAGATACGCAGTATTTT
V: TRBV6-1; D: TRBD1; size: few; J: TRBJ1-2; CDR3: CASSENPGGGYGYTF; DNA: TGTGCCAGCAGTGAGAACCCAGGGGGCGGCTATGGCTACACCTTC
V: TRBV7-2; D: TRBD1; size: few; J: TRBJ2-5; CDR3: CASSTGGQGKGTQYF; DNA: TGTGCCAGCAGCACGGGGGGACAGGGAAAGGGGACCCAGTACTTC
V: TRBV7-9; D: .; size: .; J: TRBJ2-3; CDR3: CASSLRGGEADTQYF; DNA: TGTGCCAGCAGCTTAAGGGGGGGCGAGGCAGATACGCAGTATTTT
V: TRBV20-1; D: .; size: .; J: TRBJ2-3; CDR3: CSARDWVLRDTQYF; DNA: TGCAGTGCTAGAGACTGGGTTCTAAGGGATACGCAGTATTTT
V: TRBV7-2; D: TRBD1; size: .; J: TRBJ2-1; CDR3: CASSPWDRAFNEQFF; DNA: TGTGCCAGCAGCCCGTGGGACAGGGCGTTCAATGAGCAGTTCTTC
V: TRBV20-1; D: .; size: .; J: TRBJ1-2; CDR3: CSAFPAAGYYGYTF; DNA: TGCAGTGCATTCCCAGCCGCCGGCTACTATGGCTACACCTTC
V: TRBV4-3; D: TRBD2; size: few; J: TRBJ2-3; CDR3: CASSQVHTSVGTDTQYF; DNA: TGCGCCAGCAGCCAAGTTCATACTAGCGTTGGCACAGATACGCAGTATTTT
V: TRBV5-1; D: TRBD2; size: .; J: TRBJ2-3; CDR3: CASSLALSGGTTDTQYF; DNA: TGCGCCAGCAGCTTGGCCCTCAGCGGGGGCACCACAGATACGCAGTATTTT
V: TRBV28; D: .; size: .; J: TRBJ2-7; CDR3: CASSSGLLYEQYF; DNA: TGTGCCAGCAGTTCCGGACTCTTATACGAGCAGTACTTC
V: TRBV7-6; D: .; size: many; J: TRBJ2-1; CDR3: CASSLDYNEQFF; DNA: TGTGCCAGCAGCTTGGACTACAATGAGCAGTTCTTC
V: TRBV2; D: .; size: few; J: TRBJ2-7; CDR3: CASSERAVDPEQYF; DNA: TGTGCCAGCAGTGAACGGGCAGTTGATCCCGAGCAGTACTTC
V: TRBV3-1; D: .; size: .; J: TRBJ1-4; CDR3: CASSDQGREKLFF; DNA: TGTGCCAGCAGCGATCAGGGGAGAGAAAAACTGTTTTTT
V: TRBV30; D: .; size: few; J: TRBJ1-5; CDR3: CAWSVPHSNQPQHF; DNA: TGTGCCTGGAGTGTCCCACATAGCAATCAGCCCCAGCATTTT